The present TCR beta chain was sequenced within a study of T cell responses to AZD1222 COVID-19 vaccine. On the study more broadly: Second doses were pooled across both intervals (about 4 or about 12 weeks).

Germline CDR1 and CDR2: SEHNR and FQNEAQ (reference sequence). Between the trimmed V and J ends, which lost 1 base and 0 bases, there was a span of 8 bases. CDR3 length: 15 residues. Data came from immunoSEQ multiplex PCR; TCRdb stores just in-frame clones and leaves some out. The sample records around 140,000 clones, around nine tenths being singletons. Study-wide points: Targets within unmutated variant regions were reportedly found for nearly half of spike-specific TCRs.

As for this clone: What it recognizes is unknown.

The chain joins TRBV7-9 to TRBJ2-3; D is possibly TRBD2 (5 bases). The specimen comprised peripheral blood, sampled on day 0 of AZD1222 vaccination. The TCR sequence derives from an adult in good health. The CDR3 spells CASSLGLASTDTQYF. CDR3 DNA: TGTGCCAGCAGCTTAGGCTTAGCGAGCACAGATACGCAGTATTTT.